The 22 T cell receptor beta chains reported below all come from one sample, sequenced in a study of blood T cells in healthy people across ages. Using a J-beta primer mix together with a sample-barcoded 5' primer, a second PCR was run for roughly 6 to 11 cycles. TCRdb reanalysed the 5' RACE reads using MiXCR and keeps one entry per CDR3 protein. The table records around 1,000,000 distinct CDR3 sequences, under 30% of them present only once. Another study also made use of these data, one on T cells of mothers and their children.

The specimen was blood. All receptors come from a girl under 10 years old in good health.

J is TRBJ2-1 and V is TRBV9; TRBD2 matches 9 bases. Germline V lookup: CDR1 SGDLS, CDR2 YYNGEE. The V and J ends lost 0 bases and 6 bases, in that order; junction bases with no gene match: 4. This CDR3 region has 15 residues. The CDR3 sequence is CASSVGPAGGNEQFF. Here the CDR3 DNA reads TGTGCCAGCAGCGTAGGGCCAGCGGGAGGCAATGAGCAGTTCTTC. The full variable domain, with the rest looked up from reference TRBV9 and TRBJ2-1, is DSGVTQTPKHLITATGQRVTLRCSPRSGDLSVYWYQQSLDQGLQFLIQYYNGEERAKGNILERFSAQQFPDLHSELNLSSLELGDSALYFCASSVGPAGGNEQFFGPGTRLTVL.

The chain recombines TRBV29-1 with TRBJ2-4; D is perhaps TRBD2 (5 bases). The CDR3 contains 12 residues. Germline V CDR1 and CDR2: SQVTM, ANQGSEA. CDR3 residues: CAGYEGKNIQYF. CDR3 bases: TGCGCGGGTTACGAGGGCAAAAACATTCAGTACTTC.

The chain uses TRBV28 and TRBJ1-6, with TRBD1 identical over 7 bases. V dropped 4 bases and J dropped 14; count of bases not matched to a gene: 11. The CDR3 runs 14 residues. The germline gives CDR1 MDHEN, CDR2 SYDVKM. The CDR3 spells CASSYRTGDSSLHF. The CDR3 DNA reads as TGTGCCAGCAGTTACAGAACAGGGGATTCGTCCCTCCACTTT.

This chain connects TRBV4-3 to TRBJ1-5, with D possibly being TRBD1 (6 bases). This CDR3 comprises 14 residues. Trimming cost V 4 bases and J 2 bases, with 9 bases left between them. CDR1 is LGHNA and CDR2 is YSLEER in the germline V gene. Here the CDR3 reads CASSRGGGNQPQHF. CDR3 sequence (DNA): TGCGCCAGCAGCCGGGGGGGCGGCAATCAGCCCCAGCATTTT.

The V and J genes are TRBV24-1 and TRBJ1-2; 7 bases map to TRBD1. The germline V gene has CDR1 KGHDR and CDR2 SFDVKD. With 8 bases clipped from V and 0 bases from J, the junction kept 5 bases outside the gene matches. The length of the CDR3 is 14 residues. This CDR3 is CATMDRTSNYGYTF. In DNA form, the CDR3 reads TGTGCCACCATGGACAGGACCTCTAACTATGGCTACACCTTC.

This sequence joins TRBV7-2 and TRBJ2-3, with 8 nucleotides matching TRBD1. CDR3 length: 17 residues. V shed 6 bases and J 3 bases; nucleotides not matched to a gene: 14. Germline CDR1 and CDR2: SGHTA and FQGNSA. Here the CDR3 DNA reads TGTGCCAGCAGTTCCCCAACAGGGGGTATTATGACAGATACGCAGTATTTT. Translating it yields CASSSPTGGIMTDTQYF.

This clonotype has just a few counts. The chain is built from TRBV10-2 and TRBJ1-1; possibly TRBD1 for D (5 bases). The length of the CDR3 is 14 residues. The V end lost 4 bases, the J end lost 1 base, and 10 bases lay between the germline ends. Germline V gives CDR1 WSHSY, CDR2 SAAADI. The CDR3 here is CASSVGGTNTEAFF. DNA for the CDR3: TGCGCCAGCAGTGTCGGGGGTACGAACACTGAAGCTTTCTTT.

V gene TRBV29-1 combines with J gene TRBJ2-1, with TRBD2 identical over 7 bases. The J call may be mistaken, given a closer DNA end match to TRBJ2-7. Germline loops: CDR1 SQVTM, CDR2 ANQGSEA. This CDR3 is built from 13 residues. CDR3 residues: CSVGGRRSYEQYF. CDR3 nucleotide sequence: TGCAGCGTGGGGGGGAGACGCTCCTACGAGCAGTACTTC.

This clonotype was seen only a few times. This sequence joins TRBV14 and TRBJ2-7; D possibly corresponds to TRBD2 (6 bases). Germline-derived CDR1 and CDR2 are SGHDN and FVKESK. This CDR3 is 15 amino acids long. V was cut by 0 bases and J by 7 bases, with 16 bases left in between. The CDR3 region has the DNA TGTGCCAGCAGCCAAGATGAAACATCACGGGGGGAGCAGTACTTC. This codes for CASSQDETSRGEQYF.

The rearrangement links TRBV25-1 to TRBJ1-4; D not certain. Germline CDR1 reads MGHDK; CDR2 reads SYGVNS. This CDR3 has 15 amino acids. The V end lost 3 bases, the J end lost 0 bases, and 8 bases lay between the germline ends. This CDR3 is CASSDTATTNEKLFF. CDR3 nucleotides: TGTGCCAGCAGTGATACAGCAACAACTAATGAAAAACTGTTTTTT.

In this sample, this clonotype turned up a few times. The chain has TRBV11-2 and TRBJ2-7; D perhaps matches TRBD1 (6 bases). There are 16 residues in the CDR3. The ends were cut back, 5 bases at V and 3 bases at J, with 20 bases in the middle. The germline gives CDR1 SGHAT, CDR2 FQNNGV. The CDR3 protein is CASSPKGQPPIYEQYF. The CDR3 region has the DNA TGTGCCAGCAGCCCCAAAGGACAGCCGCCCATCTACGAGCAGTACTTC.

The chain uses TRBV7-9 and TRBJ1-2; tentative D call: TRBD1 (5 bases). This CDR3 is 14 amino acids long. V lost 3 bases to trimming and J lost 0 bases, with 8 bases between them. Germline V gives CDR1 SEHNR, CDR2 FQNEAQ (reference sequence). The CDR3 nucleotides are TGTGCCAGCAGCTTCCCGGGACCTAACTATGGCTACACCTTC. Its protein is CASSFPGPNYGYTF.

The V call is TRBV20-1, the J call TRBJ2-2, with D tentatively TRBD1 or TRBD2 (5 bases each). The CDR3 extends over 15 amino acids. Germline-derived CDR1 and CDR2 are DFQATT and SNEGSKA (reference sequence). Trimming stripped 1 base from V and 0 bases from J, with 9 bases between. The chain's CDR3 is CSARVRGPNTGELFF. Written as DNA, the CDR3 is TGCAGTGCTAGAGTACGGGGCCCGAACACCGGGGAGCTGTTTTTT.

The sample holds a few counts of this clonotype. The chain employs TRBV5-1 and TRBJ1-2; D perhaps matches TRBD1 (5 bases). The CDR3 runs to 14 residues. The germline gives CDR1 SGHRS, CDR2 YFSETQ. Between the trimmed V and J ends, which lost 5 bases and 7 bases, there was a span of 18 bases. CDR3 in DNA: TGCGCCAGCAGTCCGACCGACAGTAGTAGTGGCTACACCTTC. It specifies CASSPTDSSSGYTF.

The rearrangement joins TRBV20-1 to TRBJ2-3, with 10 bases matching TRBD2. The CDR3 has 16 residues. With V trimmed by 2 bases and J by 3 bases, 8 bases remained unmatched. The germline gives CDR1 DFQATT, CDR2 SNEGSKA (reference sequence). CDR3 protein: CSARTYSGRITDTQYF. Written as DNA, the CDR3 is TGCAGTGCTAGAACCTATAGCGGGAGGATAACAGATACGCAGTATTTT.

V and J are TRBV7-2 and TRBJ2-1; D is unresolved. V lost 5 bases and J 6 bases, leaving 11 bases between the germline ends. Germline CDR1 SGHTA, CDR2 FQGNSA. This CDR3 has 13 amino acids. CDR3 DNA sequence: TGTGCCAGCAGCCCCACAATTATCAATGAGCAGTTCTTC. Translating it yields CASSPTIINEQFF.

The rearrangement links TRBV2 to TRBJ2-7; D may be TRBD2 (6 bases). The CDR3 is 14 residues long. The germline V gene encodes CDR1 SNHLY and CDR2 FYNNEI. Trimming pared 6 bases from V and 2 bases from J, leaving 14 bases between. The CDR3 here is CASRSWDSPYEQYF. The CDR3 region has the DNA TGTGCCAGCAGGTCCTGGGACTCCCCCTACGAGCAGTACTTC.

The chain has TRBV9 and TRBJ2-3; D gene ambiguous. V lost 0 bases, J lost 6 bases, and 8 bases lay in between. Germline V gene lookup returns CDR1 SGDLS and CDR2 YYNGEE. There are 13 residues in the CDR3. DNA for the CDR3: TGTGCCAGCAGCGTAGATGGGCTCGATACGCAGTATTTT. It translates to CASSVDGLDTQYF.

The chain has TRBV15 and TRBJ2-7, with D maybe TRBD1 (5 bases). The CDR3 extends over 14 amino acids. Germline values: CDR1 LNHNV, CDR2 YYDKDF (reference sequence). V lost 1 base and J 3 bases, leaving 10 bases between the germline ends. Here the CDR3 reads CATSRAAGNYEQYF. In DNA form, the CDR3 reads TGTGCCACCAGCAGAGCGGCAGGGAACTACGAGCAGTACTTC.

This clonotype occurred a few times. This chain connects TRBV12-5 to TRBJ1-1; 7 positions match TRBD1. Germline CDR1 and CDR2: LGHNT and FRNRAP. This CDR3 comprises 18 residues. J gave up 2 bases and V 2 bases, and 14 bases lay outside the gene matches. CDR3 residues: CASGLSRQGRFANTEAFF. The CDR3 coding sequence is TGTGCTAGTGGTTTGTCGCGACAGGGCCGGTTTGCAAACACTGAAGCTTTCTTT. Filled out from reference TRBV12-5 and TRBJ1-1, the complete variable domain reads DARVTQTPRHKVTEMGQEVTMRCQPILGHNTVFWYRQTMMQGLELLAYFRNRAPLDDSGMPKDRFSAEMPDATLATLKIQPSEPRDSAVYFCASGLSRQGRFANTEAFFGQGTRLTVV.

Notes on this clonotype: Mismatch with germline at one junction end may stem from a read error. J is TRBJ1-5 and V is TRBV12-3 or TRBV12-4; tentatively, D is TRBD1 (6 bases). This CDR3 comprises 12 residues. This CDR3 reads CASSPSGGTLDF. CDR3 nucleotides: TGTGCCAGCAGCCCAAGTGGAGGGACATTGGATTTT.

The CDR3 nucleotides are TGTGCCAGCAGCTTAGTTCAGGCTAGGGGGCGAACCGGGGAGCTGTTTTTT. Translated, it gives CASSLVQARGRTGELFF. The gene calls are TRBV7-2 and TRBJ2-2; 7 nucleotides match TRBD1. The CDR3 totals 17 residues. The germline V gene has CDR1 SGHTA and CDR2 FQGNSA. J gave up 5 bases and V 1 base, and 10 bases lay outside the gene matches.